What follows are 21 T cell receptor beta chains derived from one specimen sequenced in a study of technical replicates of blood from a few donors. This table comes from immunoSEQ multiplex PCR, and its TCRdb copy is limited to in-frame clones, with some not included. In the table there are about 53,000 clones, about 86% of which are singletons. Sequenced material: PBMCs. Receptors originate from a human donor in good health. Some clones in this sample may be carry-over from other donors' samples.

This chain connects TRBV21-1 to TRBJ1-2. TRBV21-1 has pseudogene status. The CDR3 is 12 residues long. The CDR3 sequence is CASSKGGGGYTF. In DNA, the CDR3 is TGTGCCAGCAGCAAAGGGGGGGGCGGCTACACCTTC.

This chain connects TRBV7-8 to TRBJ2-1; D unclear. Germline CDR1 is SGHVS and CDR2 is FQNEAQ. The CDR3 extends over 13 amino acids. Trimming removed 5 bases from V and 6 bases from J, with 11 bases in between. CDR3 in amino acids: CASSPRWSNEQFF. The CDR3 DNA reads TGTGCCAGCAGCCCCCGGTGGAGCAATGAGCAGTTCTTC.

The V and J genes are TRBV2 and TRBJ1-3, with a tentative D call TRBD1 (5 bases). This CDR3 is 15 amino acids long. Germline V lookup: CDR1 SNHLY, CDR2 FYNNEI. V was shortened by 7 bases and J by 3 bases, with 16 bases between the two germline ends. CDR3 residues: CASKFRQTLGNTIYF. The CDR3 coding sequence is TGTGCCAGCAAATTTCGACAGACTCTTGGAAACACCATATATTTT.

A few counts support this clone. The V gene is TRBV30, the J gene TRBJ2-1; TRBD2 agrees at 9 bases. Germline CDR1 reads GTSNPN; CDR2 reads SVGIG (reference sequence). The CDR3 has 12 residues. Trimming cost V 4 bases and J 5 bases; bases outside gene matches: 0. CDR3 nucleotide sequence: TGTGCCTGGACTAGCGGGGACAATGAGCAGTTCTTC. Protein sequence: CAWTSGDNEQFF.

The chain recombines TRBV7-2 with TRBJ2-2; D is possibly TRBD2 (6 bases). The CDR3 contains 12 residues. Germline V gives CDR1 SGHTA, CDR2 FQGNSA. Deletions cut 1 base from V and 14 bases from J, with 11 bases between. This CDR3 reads CASSLVIGTLFF. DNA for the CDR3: TGTGCCAGCAGCTTAGTGATAGGGACTCTGTTTTTT.

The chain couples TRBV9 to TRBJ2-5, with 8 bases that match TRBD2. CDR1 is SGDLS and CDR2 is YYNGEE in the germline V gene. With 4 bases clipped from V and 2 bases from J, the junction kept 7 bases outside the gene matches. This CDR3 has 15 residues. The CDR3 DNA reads TGTGCCAGCAGCCGAACTAGCGGAATTCAAGAGACCCAGTACTTC. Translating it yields CASSRTSGIQETQYF. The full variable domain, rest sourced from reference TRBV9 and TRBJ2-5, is DSGVTQTPKHLITATGQRVTLRCSPRSGDLSVYWYQQSLDQGLQFLIQYYNGEERAKGNILERFSAQQFPDLHSELNLSSLELGDSALYFCASSRTSGIQETQYFGPGTRLLVL.

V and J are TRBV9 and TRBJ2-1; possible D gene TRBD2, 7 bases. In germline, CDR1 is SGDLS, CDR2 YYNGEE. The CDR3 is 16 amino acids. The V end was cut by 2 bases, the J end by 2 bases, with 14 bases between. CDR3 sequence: CASSVGGAAPYNEQFF. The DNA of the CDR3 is TGTGCCAGCAGCGTGGGGGGGGCCGCCCCCTACAATGAGCAGTTCTTC.

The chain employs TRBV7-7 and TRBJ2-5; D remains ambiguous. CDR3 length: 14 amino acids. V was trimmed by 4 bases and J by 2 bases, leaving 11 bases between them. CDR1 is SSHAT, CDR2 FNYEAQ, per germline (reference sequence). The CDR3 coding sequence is TGTGCCAGCAGCTCCCGACTGGGTCAAGAGACCCAGTACTTC. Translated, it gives CASSSRLGQETQYF.

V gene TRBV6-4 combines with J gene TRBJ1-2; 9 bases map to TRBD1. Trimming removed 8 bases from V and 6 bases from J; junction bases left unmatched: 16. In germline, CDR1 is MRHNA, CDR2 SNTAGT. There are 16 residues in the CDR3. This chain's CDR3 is CASPHYGTGGFDGYTF. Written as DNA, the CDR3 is TGTGCCAGCCCCCATTATGGAACAGGGGGCTTTGATGGCTACACCTTC.

In nucleotides, the CDR3 is TGTGCCAGCAGCTTAAATTCGGGTTGGGATACGCAGTATTTT. This encodes CASSLNSGWDTQYF. The J gene is TRBJ2-3, the V gene TRBV11-2; D gene ambiguous. Trimming left V 2 bases short and J 6 bases short, with 12 bases between. The CDR3 consists of 14 residues. The V gene's germline CDR1 is SGHAT and CDR2 FQNNGV.

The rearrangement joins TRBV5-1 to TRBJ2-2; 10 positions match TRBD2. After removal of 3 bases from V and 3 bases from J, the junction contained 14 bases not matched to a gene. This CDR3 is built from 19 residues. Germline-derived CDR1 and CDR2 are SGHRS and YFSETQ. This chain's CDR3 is CASSSSQHLAGVYTGELFF. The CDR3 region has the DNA TGCGCCAGCAGCTCTTCACAACATCTAGCGGGAGTATACACCGGGGAGCTGTTTTTT.

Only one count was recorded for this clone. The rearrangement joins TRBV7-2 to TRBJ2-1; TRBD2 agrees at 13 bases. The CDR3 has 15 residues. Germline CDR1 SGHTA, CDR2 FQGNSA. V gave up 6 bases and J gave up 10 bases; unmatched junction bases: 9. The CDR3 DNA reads TGTGCCAGCAGGGAACCGGGACTAGCGGGATTAGAGCAGTTCTTC. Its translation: CASREPGLAGLEQFF. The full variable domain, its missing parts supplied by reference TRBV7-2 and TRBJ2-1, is GAGVSQSPSNKVTEKGKDVELRCDPISGHTALYWYRQSLGQGLEFLIYFQGNSAPDKSGLPSDRFSAERTGGSVSTLTIQRTQQEDSAVYLCASREPGLAGLEQFFGPGTRLTVL.

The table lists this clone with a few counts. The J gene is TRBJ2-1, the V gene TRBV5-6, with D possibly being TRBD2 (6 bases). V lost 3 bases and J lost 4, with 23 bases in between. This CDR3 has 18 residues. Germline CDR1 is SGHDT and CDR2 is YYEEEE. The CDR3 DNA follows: TGTGCCAGCAGCTCGGGTGGAGGGCTTGGGCAAAGTTACAATGAGCAGTTCTTC. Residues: CASSSGGGLGQSYNEQFF.

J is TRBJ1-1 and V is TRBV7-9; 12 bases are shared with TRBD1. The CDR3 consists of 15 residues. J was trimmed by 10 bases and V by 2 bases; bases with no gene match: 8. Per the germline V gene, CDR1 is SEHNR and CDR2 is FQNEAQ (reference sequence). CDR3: CASSLNPGQGAPAFF. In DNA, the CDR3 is TGTGCCAGCAGCTTAAATCCGGGACAGGGGGCCCCAGCTTTCTTT.

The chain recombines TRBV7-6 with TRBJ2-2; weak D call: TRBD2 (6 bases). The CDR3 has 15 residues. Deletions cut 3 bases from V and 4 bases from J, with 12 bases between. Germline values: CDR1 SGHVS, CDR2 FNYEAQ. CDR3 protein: CASSFFTSLTGELFF. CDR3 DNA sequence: TGTGCCAGCAGCTTTTTTACTAGCCTCACCGGGGAGCTGTTTTTT.

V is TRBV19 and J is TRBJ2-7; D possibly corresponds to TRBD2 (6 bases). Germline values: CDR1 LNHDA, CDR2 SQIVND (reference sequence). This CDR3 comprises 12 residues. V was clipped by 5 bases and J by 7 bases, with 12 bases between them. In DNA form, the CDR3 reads TGTGCCAGTAGTGCCCCAGGGAGGGAGCAGTACTTC. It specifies CASSAPGREQYF.

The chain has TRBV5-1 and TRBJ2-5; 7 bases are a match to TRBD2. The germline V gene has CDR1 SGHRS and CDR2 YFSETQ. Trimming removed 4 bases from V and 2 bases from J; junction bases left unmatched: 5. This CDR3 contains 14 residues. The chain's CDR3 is CASSPVGGQETQYF. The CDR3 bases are TGCGCCAGCAGCCCGGTGGGAGGGCAAGAGACCCAGTACTTC.

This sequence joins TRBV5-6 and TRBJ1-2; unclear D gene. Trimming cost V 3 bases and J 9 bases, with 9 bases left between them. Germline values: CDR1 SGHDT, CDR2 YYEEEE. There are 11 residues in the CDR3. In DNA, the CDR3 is TGTGCCAGCAGCTACAGCAGGAGCTACACCTTC. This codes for CASSYSRSYTF.

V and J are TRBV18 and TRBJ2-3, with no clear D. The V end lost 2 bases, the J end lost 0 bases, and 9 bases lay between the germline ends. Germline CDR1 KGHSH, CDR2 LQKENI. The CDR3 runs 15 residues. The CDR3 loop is CASSPTDSSTDTQYF. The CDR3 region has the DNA TGTGCCAGCTCACCAACAGATTCTAGCACAGATACGCAGTATTTT.

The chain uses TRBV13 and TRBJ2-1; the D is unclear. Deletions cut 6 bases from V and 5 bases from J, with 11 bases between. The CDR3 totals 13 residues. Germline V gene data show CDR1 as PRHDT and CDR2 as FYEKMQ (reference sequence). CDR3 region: CASSYYSHNEQFF. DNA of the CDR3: TGTGCCAGCAGTTATTACAGTCACAATGAGCAGTTCTTC.

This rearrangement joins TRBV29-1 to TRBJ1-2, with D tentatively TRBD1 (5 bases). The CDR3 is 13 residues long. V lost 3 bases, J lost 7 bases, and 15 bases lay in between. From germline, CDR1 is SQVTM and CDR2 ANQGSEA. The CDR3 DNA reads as TGCAGCGTTGATATTGCAGGGTCCGGTGGCTACACCTTC. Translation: CSVDIAGSGGYTF.